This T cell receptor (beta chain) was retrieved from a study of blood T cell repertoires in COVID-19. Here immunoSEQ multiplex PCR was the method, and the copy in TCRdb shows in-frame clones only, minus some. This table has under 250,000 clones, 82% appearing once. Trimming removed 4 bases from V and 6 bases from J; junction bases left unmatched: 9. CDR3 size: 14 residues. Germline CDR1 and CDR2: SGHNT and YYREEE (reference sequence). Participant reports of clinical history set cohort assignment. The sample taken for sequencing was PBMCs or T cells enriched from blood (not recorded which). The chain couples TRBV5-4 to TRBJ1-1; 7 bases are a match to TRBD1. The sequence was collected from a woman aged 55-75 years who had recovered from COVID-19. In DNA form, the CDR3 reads TGTGCCAGCAGCGCTCCGACAGGGAGGCCTGAAGCTTTCTTT. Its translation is CASSAPTGRPEAFF.